This note documents a single T cell receptor (beta chain) sequence. Its antigen remains unknown. This sample is drawn from a study of cytomegalovirus exposure and HLA in healthy donors. Turning to the study itself: Genetic ancestry analysis placed approximately 79% of the 398 donors that were genotyped in the Caucasian-associated cluster. Whole-study findings and limits: Immune exposure data for these donors was limited to CMV serostatus. Several top significant clusters appeared, in a later analysis, to be linked to common viral pathogens.

PCR primers comprised 60 Vbeta and 13 Jbeta primers. Method: immunoSEQ multiplex PCR; TCRdb's copy keeps in-frame clones and lacks some. Here the sample spans roughly 100,000 clones, 65% to 80% being singletons. Germline values: CDR1 SEHNR, CDR2 FQNEAQ (reference sequence). Trimming took off 3 bases at V and 7 bases at J, with 13 bases between the two ends. The CDR3 is 13 residues long. This sequence originates from a woman in her 50s in good health and CMV-seropositive. The chain recombines TRBV7-9 with TRBJ2-7; possible D gene TRBD2, 6 bases. Sequenced: PBMCs. The DNA of the CDR3 is TGTGCCAGCAGCTTTTTCCAGGAGGGAGAGCAGTACTTC. Amino acids: CASSFFQEGEQYF.